The 14 T cell receptor beta chains below were found in one sample sequenced in a study of blood T cell repertoires in COVID-19. Using immunoSEQ multiplex PCR, the repertoire was profiled, and TCRdb retains in-frame clones only, with some absent. Among about 38,000 clones listed, about 85% were seen once. Sequenced material: peripheral blood. Receptor source: a man aged 45 to 65 with active COVID-19.

The chain employs TRBV6-5 and TRBJ1-1; 7 nucleotides agree with TRBD1. CDR3 length: 15 residues. Germline loops: CDR1 MNHEY, CDR2 SVGAGI. V gave up 6 bases and J gave up 1 base; unmatched junction bases: 8. The CDR3 DNA follows: TGTGCCAGCAGGACCTCAGGGGGATCGAACACTGAAGCTTTCTTT. Its translation: CASRTSGGSNTEAFF.

This sequence joins TRBV27 and TRBJ2-1; 9 bases agree with TRBD1. CDR1 is MNHEY and CDR2 is SMNVEV in the germline V gene (reference sequence). The CDR3 spans 15 residues. The ends lost 6 bases at V and 11 bases at J; junction bases unmatched: 14. The CDR3 here is CASRKGTGPRLQQFF. CDR3 DNA sequence: TGTGCCAGCAGAAAGGGGACAGGGCCTCGTCTACAGCAGTTCTTC.

The V call is TRBV6-1, the J call TRBJ2-5; 11 bases are shared with TRBD1. The CDR3 consists of 16 residues. Germline trimming cut 4 bases from V and 2 bases from J; bases unmatched to any gene: 6. Germline V CDR1 and CDR2: MNHNS, SASEGT. CDR3 sequence: CASSVGQGAGQETQYF. The CDR3 DNA is TGTGCCAGCAGTGTAGGACAGGGGGCCGGGCAAGAGACCCAGTACTTC.

CDR3 residues: CASSDTSWSQETQYF. In DNA form, the CDR3 reads TGTGCCAGCAGTGATACTAGCTGGAGCCAAGAGACCCAGTACTTC. This rearrangement joins TRBV25-1 to TRBJ2-5; D may be TRBD2 (6 bases). The CDR3 covers 15 residues. Trimming removed 3 bases at V and 1 base at J, with 12 bases between. Germline V gives CDR1 MGHDK, CDR2 SYGVNS. Full variable domain (rest looked up from reference TRBV25-1 and TRBJ2-5): EADIYQTPRYLVIGTGKKITLECSQTMGHDKMYWYQQDPGMELHLIHYSYGVNSTEKGDLSSESTVSRIRTEHFPLTLESARPSHTSQYLCASSDTSWSQETQYFGPGTRLLVL.

This rearrangement joins TRBV2 to TRBJ2-7; D gene uncertain. Trimming left V 1 base short and J 6 bases short, with 7 bases between. The CDR3 sequence is 12 residues long. CDR1 SNHLY and CDR2 FYNNEI come from the germline V gene. The CDR3 loop is CASSEGAAEQYF. The CDR3 nucleotides read TGTGCCAGCAGTGAAGGCGCTGCCGAGCAGTACTTC.

The V gene is TRBV19, the J gene TRBJ2-2; D possibly corresponds to TRBD1 (8 bases). Per the germline V gene, CDR1 is LNHDA and CDR2 is SQIVND (reference sequence). This CDR3 comprises 16 residues. Trimming shortened V by 7 bases and J by 7 bases, and 22 bases separated the two germline ends. CDR3: CASTSQGGGVIGELFF. DNA for the CDR3: TGTGCCAGTACCTCACAGGGGGGAGGGGTCATCGGGGAGCTGTTTTTT.

The rearrangement joins TRBV18 to TRBJ1-2; D is ambiguous. The length of the CDR3 is 17 residues. Trimming cost V 4 bases and J 8 bases, with 26 bases left between them. Germline V gene lookup returns CDR1 KGHSH and CDR2 LQKENI. In nucleotides, the CDR3 is TGTGCCAGCTCACTCGTCCAACCAAGTCAGGAGGCCTTGGGCTACACCTTC. Its protein is CASSLVQPSQEALGYTF. Full variable domain (outside the CDR3, taken from reference TRBV18 and TRBJ1-2): NAGVMQNPRHLVRRRGQEARLRCSPMKGHSHVYWYRQLPEEGLKFMVYLQKENIIDESGMPKERFSAEFPKEGPSILRIQQVVRGDSAAYFCASSLVQPSQEALGYTFGSGTRLTVV.

The gene calls are TRBV10-3 and TRBJ1-6; 8 positions match TRBD1. V gave up 6 bases and J gave up 8 bases; unmatched junction bases: 6. Looked up from germline, CDR1 is ENHRY and CDR2 is SYGVKD. This CDR3 comprises 14 residues. The CDR3 region is CAISRGTGDSPLHF. The CDR3 bases are TGTGCCATCAGCAGGGGGACAGGAGATTCACCCCTCCACTTT.

This clone was recorded only once. This chain links TRBV27 with TRBJ2-1; tentatively, D is TRBD1 (6 bases). The CDR3 is made up of 15 amino acids. The V gene's germline CDR1 is MNHEY and CDR2 SMNVEV (reference sequence). Trimming took off 5 bases at V and 9 bases at J, with 20 bases between the two ends. Written as DNA, the CDR3 is TGTGCCAGCAGTATGACAGGATGGGCCCCTACTGAGCAGTTCTTC. The encoded protein is CASSMTGWAPTEQFF.

The chain couples TRBV5-1 to TRBJ2-2, with 9 bases fitting TRBD1. V shed 2 bases and J 8 bases; nucleotides not matched to a gene: 13. This CDR3 is built from 17 residues. CDR1 and CDR2 (germline): SGHRS, YFSETQ. CDR3 DNA: TGCGCCAGCAGCTTCGCGGGACAGGGTGTCGAGGGAGGGGAGCTGTTTTTT. The encoded protein is CASSFAGQGVEGGELFF.

This clone was found once. The chain couples TRBV18 to TRBJ2-2, with D perhaps given as TRBD1 or TRBD2 (6 bases each). The germline V gene encodes CDR1 KGHSH and CDR2 LQKENI. The germline V and J ends were trimmed by 4 bases and 1 base, with 13 bases remaining between them. This CDR3 spans 16 amino acids. The CDR3 nucleotides are TGTGCCAGCTCACGACCGGGGGCTGGGAACACCGGGGAGCTGTTTTTT. Protein: CASSRPGAGNTGELFF.

This chain connects TRBV4-3 to TRBJ2-1, with 9 bases matching TRBD1. Germline V gives CDR1 LGHNA, CDR2 YSLEER. Trimming removed 5 bases from V and 2 bases from J; junction bases left unmatched: 10. CDR3 length: 17 residues. The CDR3 loop is CASSAQLRDRAYNEQFF. CDR3 DNA sequence: TGCGCCAGCAGCGCGCAGTTGAGGGACAGGGCCTACAATGAGCAGTTCTTC.

In this sample, this clone turned up a few times. This rearrangement joins TRBV9 to TRBJ2-5, with D tentatively TRBD1 (6 bases). Deletions cut 4 bases from V and 4 bases from J, with 20 bases between. CDR3 length: 16 residues. The germline V gene has CDR1 SGDLS and CDR2 YYNGEE. The CDR3 is CASSLQGWVEGETQYF. The CDR3 DNA is TGTGCCAGCAGCCTACAGGGTTGGGTAGAAGGAGAGACCCAGTACTTC.

The V and J genes are TRBV27 and TRBJ2-5, with D perhaps TRBD1 (5 bases). The V end lost 5 bases, the J end lost 1 base, and 11 bases lay between the germline ends. CDR1 and CDR2 from the germline V gene are MNHEY and SMNVEV (reference sequence). This CDR3 comprises 14 residues. CDR3 sequence reads: CASSVLGVQETQYF. The CDR3 DNA is TGTGCCAGCAGTGTCCTAGGGGTCCAAGAGACCCAGTACTTC.